One and the same sample provided the 22 T cell receptor beta chains below, sequenced in a study of identical twins. TCRdb re-called the 5' RACE reads with MiXCR, one entry per CDR3 protein. The data contain 200,000 to 250,000 distinct CDR3 sequences, less than 8% of them singletons. Another study also made use of these data, one on yellow fever vaccine responses in identical twins.

The sequenced sample was memory (CD45RO+) T cells sorted from blood. These TCRs come from a woman under 30 in good health.

This clonotype was found a few times. The rearrangement joins TRBV20-1 to TRBJ2-1; TRBD2 aligns across 8 bases. Germline lookup yields CDR1 DFQATT and CDR2 SNEGSKA (reference sequence). The V and J ends lost 6 bases and 1 base, in that order; junction bases with no gene match: 5. The CDR3 covers 14 residues. CDR3 loop: CSAPGLGSYNEQFF. The CDR3 nucleotides read TGCAGTGCGCCGGGACTAGGGTCCTACAATGAGCAGTTCTTC.

This clonotype was observed many times. V gene TRBV5-1 combines with J gene TRBJ2-3; TRBD1 matches at 7 bases. Germline values: CDR1 SGHRS, CDR2 YFSETQ. J lost 1 base, V lost 4 bases, and 6 bases had no gene match. The CDR3 contains 15 residues. Here the CDR3 DNA reads TGCGCCAGCAGCGGAAGAACAGGGGGCACAGATACGCAGTATTTT. Residues: CASSGRTGGTDTQYF.

This clonotype was seen at least ten times. This chain joins TRBV7-9 and TRBJ2-5; possible D gene TRBD2, 5 bases. V lost 5 bases and J lost 2, with 12 bases in between. Germline V gene lookup returns CDR1 SEHNR and CDR2 FQNEAQ (reference sequence). This CDR3 is 14 amino acids long. The CDR3 protein is CASSRLRGQETQYF. The DNA for the CDR3 is TGTGCCAGCAGCAGACTCCGGGGACAAGAGACCCAGTACTTC.

The rearrangement uses TRBV7-3 and TRBJ2-2, with D possibly being TRBD2 (6 bases). Germline CDR1 and CDR2: SGHTA and FQGTGA. The CDR3 runs 18 residues. Trimming cost V 0 bases and J 4 bases, with 18 bases left between them. The CDR3 sequence: CASSLTVLWQGGTGELFF. The DNA for the CDR3 is TGTGCCAGCAGCTTAACCGTCCTCTGGCAGGGAGGCACCGGGGAGCTGTTTTTT. The variable domain in full, with the rest retrieved from reference TRBV7-3 and TRBJ2-2, is GAGVSQTPSNKVTEKGKYVELRCDPISGHTALYWYRQSLGQGPEFLIYFQGTGAADDSGLPNDRFFAVRPEGSVSTLKIQRTERGDSAVYLCASSLTVLWQGGTGELFFGEGSRLTVL.

This chain links TRBV20-1 with TRBJ2-2; 9 nucleotides align to TRBD2. Germline CDR1 is DFQATT and CDR2 is SNEGSKA (reference sequence). The CDR3 totals 16 residues. Unmatched junction bases numbered 14, after V lost 6 bases and J lost 6 bases. CDR3 in DNA: TGCAGTGCCAAGGGCGAGGCGGGAGGGGACGCCGGGGAGCTGTTTTTT. Translated, it gives CSAKGEAGGDAGELFF.

The rearrangement joins TRBV28 to TRBJ2-7; 10 bases match TRBD2. Looked up from germline, CDR1 is MDHEN and CDR2 is SYDVKM. This CDR3 comprises 13 residues. The CDR3 DNA follows: TGTGCAACTTTACTAGCGGGAACTTACGAGCAGTACTTC. This encodes CATLLAGTYEQYF.

This clonotype occurred many times. The CDR3 is CSASLPQRGGYEQYF. For the CDR3, the DNA is TGCAGTGCTTCTCTTCCCCAGCGGGGAGGGTACGAGCAGTACTTC. The chain employs TRBV20-1 and TRBJ2-7, with 7 bases identical to TRBD2. The CDR3 extends over 15 amino acids. Germline assignment: CDR1 DFQATT and CDR2 SNEGSKA (reference sequence). V shed 5 bases and J 4 bases; nucleotides not matched to a gene: 14.

This clonotype showed up many times. This chain links TRBV12-3 or TRBV12-4 with TRBJ1-2; 7 bases map to TRBD1. V gave up 5 bases and J gave up 0 bases; unmatched junction bases: 3. The CDR3 runs to 14 residues. The CDR3 nucleotides are TGTGCCAGCAGTCCCGGACAGGCTAACTATGGCTACACCTTC. Protein: CASSPGQANYGYTF.

The chain joins TRBV2 to TRBJ2-3; D gene ambiguous. Trimming removed 4 bases from V and 3 bases from J, with 5 bases in between. Per germline, CDR1 SNHLY and CDR2 FYNNEI. This CDR3 is 12 amino acids long. In nucleotides, the CDR3 is TGTGCCAGCAGTGCGGCAACAGATACGCAGTATTTT. This encodes CASSAATDTQYF.

This clonotype was seen a few times. V gene TRBV7-9 combines with J gene TRBJ2-2; 9 positions agree with TRBD1. The CDR3 runs to 14 residues. J gave up 6 bases and V 5 bases, and 4 bases lay outside the gene matches. The germline gives CDR1 SEHNR, CDR2 FQNEAQ (reference sequence). The DNA for the CDR3 is TGTGCCAGCAGCAGAAGACAGGGGGCCGGGGAGCTGTTTTTT. Protein sequence: CASSRRQGAGELFF.

As to this clonotype: The junction differs from germline at one of its ends, possibly a read error. This sequence joins TRBV9 and TRBJ2-3, with 13 bases identical to TRBD2. The CDR3 has 18 residues. Germline CDR1 SGDLS, CDR2 YYNGEE. CDR3: CASSVGGTSGVSIDTQYF. The CDR3 DNA follows: TGTGCCAGCAGCGTAGGGGGGACTAGCGGGGTTAGCATAGATACGCAGTATTTT.

This clonotype has a count of ten or more. J is TRBJ1-3 and V is TRBV12-3 or TRBV12-4, with a weak D call TRBD1 (5 bases). The CDR3 length is 16 residues. The ends were cut back, 3 bases at V and 0 bases at J, with 12 bases in the middle. The CDR3 loop is CASSFDSRISGNTIYF. The DNA for the CDR3 is TGTGCCAGCAGTTTTGACAGTCGAATCTCTGGAAACACCATATATTTT.

There are many counts of this clonotype. The genes are TRBV2 and TRBJ2-1; 11 nucleotides match TRBD2. There are 16 residues in the CDR3. Trimming took 7 bases from V and 7 from J; bases not matched to a gene: 12. Germline CDR1 reads SNHLY; CDR2 reads FYNNEI. In DNA form, the CDR3 reads TGTGCCAGCACCATGCCGCTAGCGGGAGGTAGGAATGAGCAGTTCTTC. This sequence encodes CASTMPLAGGRNEQFF.

This clonotype was counted many times. The V and J genes are TRBV20-1 and TRBJ1-6, with D tentatively TRBD1 (5 bases). Germline CDR1 DFQATT, CDR2 SNEGSKA (reference sequence). The CDR3 is made up of 14 amino acids. Trimming took off 1 base at V and 10 bases at J, with 14 bases between the two ends. This CDR3 reads CSARVPQGGSPLHF. DNA of the CDR3: TGCAGTGCTAGAGTTCCGCAGGGCGGGTCACCCCTCCACTTT.

This clonotype was seen many times. The chain recombines TRBV11-2 with TRBJ2-3, with a possible D match to TRBD2 (5 bases). The CDR3 has 18 amino acids. Trimming pared 1 base from V and 0 bases from J, leaving 17 bases between. CDR1 SGHAT and CDR2 FQNNGV come from the germline V gene. The CDR3 sequence is CASSLVGRGWTSTDTQYF. CDR3 DNA: TGTGCCAGCAGCTTAGTCGGACGGGGATGGACTAGCACAGATACGCAGTATTTT. Drawing the rest from reference TRBV11-2 and TRBJ2-3, the complete variable domain is EAGVAQSPRYKIIEKRQSVAFWCNPISGHATLYWYQQILGQGPKLLIQFQNNGVVDDSQLPKDRFSAERLKGVDSTLKIQPAKLEDSAVYLCASSLVGRGWTSTDTQYFGPGTRLTVL.

For the CDR3, the DNA is TGTGCCAGCAACCCGGGGAGGCTGGAGACCCAGTACTTC. Its translation: CASNPGRLETQYF. The chain recombines TRBV6-2 or TRBV6-3 with TRBJ2-5, with D perhaps TRBD2 (6 bases). The germline V and J ends were trimmed by 7 bases and 5 bases, with 14 bases remaining between them. There are 13 residues in the CDR3. CDR1 is MNHEY, CDR2 SVGEGT, per germline.

The table lists this clonotype with a few counts. The rearrangement uses TRBV5-1 and TRBJ2-1; perhaps TRBD1 as D (6 bases). V lost 0 bases, J lost 9 bases, and 19 bases lay in between. Looked up from germline, CDR1 is SGHRS and CDR2 is YFSETQ. The CDR3 sequence is 16 residues long. CDR3 sequence: CASSLEGVGQSGEQFF. As DNA, the CDR3 is TGCGCCAGCAGCTTGGAAGGGGTGGGACAATCGGGTGAGCAGTTCTTC.

The chain couples TRBV9 to TRBJ2-1; 7 nucleotides agree with TRBD2. CDR3 length: 15 residues. Germline V lookup: CDR1 SGDLS, CDR2 YYNGEE. V trimming: 2 bases; J trimming: 4 bases; junction bases outside the gene matches: 6. The CDR3 region has the DNA TGTGCCAGCAGCGTGCGGCTAGCGGATTACAATGAGCAGTTCTTC. Translated, it gives CASSVRLADYNEQFF.

This clonotype occurred many times. V gene TRBV25-1 combines with J gene TRBJ2-1; TRBD2 matches at 7 bases. Unmatched junction bases numbered 9, after V lost 7 bases and J lost 6 bases. This CDR3 contains 14 residues. In germline, CDR1 is MGHDK, CDR2 SYGVNS. CDR3 region: CASMGGRVRNEQFF. CDR3 in DNA: TGTGCCAGCATGGGCGGGAGAGTGCGCAATGAGCAGTTCTTC. Supplemented by reference TRBV25-1 and TRBJ2-1, the full variable domain reads EADIYQTPRYLVIGTGKKITLECSQTMGHDKMYWYQQDPGMELHLIHYSYGVNSTEKGDLSSESTVSRIRTEHFPLTLESARPSHTSQYLCASMGGRVRNEQFFGPGTRLTVL.

This clonotype was seen only a few times. The V and J genes are TRBV5-6 and TRBJ2-7; a possible D gene is TRBD2 (5 bases). CDR1 is SGHDT, CDR2 YYEEEE, per germline. V lost 1 base and J lost 3, with 11 bases in between. The CDR3 contains 14 residues. For the CDR3, the DNA is TGTGCCAGCAGCTTGCCGGGAACTAGCTACGAGCAGTACTTC. This sequence encodes CASSLPGTSYEQYF.

V is TRBV6-5 and J is TRBJ2-7, with 7 bases matching TRBD1. Germline CDR1 and CDR2: MNHEY and SVGAGI. The CDR3 length is 14 residues. V gave up 4 bases and J gave up 2 bases; unmatched junction bases: 5. CDR3: CASSSPGTAYEQYF. The CDR3 nucleotides read TGTGCCAGCAGTTCGCCCGGGACAGCCTACGAGCAGTACTTC.

This clonotype was observed at least ten times. V and J are TRBV12-3 or TRBV12-4 and TRBJ2-7, with D perhaps TRBD1 or TRBD2 (5 bases each). V was cut by 5 bases and J by 4 bases, with 9 bases left in between. The CDR3 consists of 12 residues. The CDR3 loop is CASSPGPYEQYF. For the CDR3, the DNA is TGTGCCAGCAGTCCGGGACCATACGAGCAGTACTTC.